The T cell receptor beta chain described here comes from a study of T cells after yellow fever vaccination. Study outcomes and limitations: One caveat is that FACS-sorted repertoires could contain abundant clonotypes contaminating from the bulk population.

TCRdb processed the 5' RACE reads anew with MiXCR; each CDR3 protein has one entry. Among just over 300,000 distinct CDR3 sequences listed, roughly 3.5% were seen once. This clonotype was seen at least ten times. Its antigen is not known. CDR1 and CDR2 from the germline V gene are SGDLS and YYNGEE. This CDR3 has 14 residues. Trimming removed 0 bases from V and 3 bases from J, with 10 bases in between. The specimen was PBMCs, collected on the day of the yellow fever booster vaccination. This clonotype originated in a man aged 18-30 years who received the YFV17D yellow fever vaccine. The chain has TRBV9 and TRBJ2-7; D might be TRBD2 (6 bases). The CDR3 nucleotides read TGTGCCAGCAGCGTAGAGGGCGGGGTCTACGAGCAGTACTTC. Amino acids: CASSVEGGVYEQYF.